The 27 T cell receptor beta chains below were found in one sample sequenced in a study of preoperative IRX-2 immunotherapy in early breast cancer. The method was immunoSEQ multiplex PCR; TCRdb's version includes in-frame clones alone and lacks a portion of them. Of about 98,000 clones listed, just over 85% are singletons. The treatment here: preoperative locoregional IRX-2 cytokine immunotherapy. Source: tumor tissue, taken after IRX-2 immunotherapy. These receptors were obtained from a human donor with breast cancer.

This clone came up a few times. The chain combines TRBV6-8 with TRBJ1-1; no reliable D call. Trimming cost V 5 bases and J 0 bases, with 7 bases left between them. Germline V gene sequence: CDR1 MNHGY, CDR2 SAAAGT. The CDR3 has 13 residues. The CDR3 protein is CASSDGLNTEAFF. In nucleotides, the CDR3 is TGTGCCAGCAGTGACGGCCTGAACACTGAAGCTTTCTTT.

Concerning this clone itself: An end of the junction does not agree with germline; a read error may underlie this. The J gene is TRBJ1-2, the V gene TRBV6-8; D might be TRBD1 (5 bases). Looked up from germline, CDR1 is MNHGY and CDR2 is SAAAGT. There are 15 residues in the CDR3. CDR3 in DNA: TGTGCCAGCAGTGACTCGACAGAAACCCAATATGGCTACACCTTC. This gives the protein CASSDSTETQYGYTF.

This rearrangement joins TRBV30 to TRBJ2-2; perhaps D is TRBD1 or TRBD2 (7 bases each). Germline-derived CDR1 and CDR2 are GTSNPN and SVGIG (reference sequence). CDR3 length: 16 residues. Trimming pared 5 bases from V and 1 base from J, leaving 17 bases between. This chain's CDR3 is CAWPGQGGLNTGELFF. The CDR3 bases are TGTGCCTGGCCCGGTCAGGGGGGGCTGAACACCGGGGAGCTGTTTTTT.

This chain joins TRBV19 and TRBJ1-5; possibly TRBD1 for D (5 bases). Germline V lookup: CDR1 LNHDA, CDR2 SQIVND (reference sequence). V lost 3 bases and J 10 bases, leaving 16 bases between the germline ends. The CDR3 covers 14 residues. The DNA of the CDR3 is TGTGCCAGTAGTATTTCGGGGGGGGGAGGCCCCCAGCATTTT. Amino acids: CASSISGGGGPQHF.

The chain joins TRBV18 to TRBJ1-6; a possible D gene is TRBD1 (6 bases). This CDR3 has 15 residues. V dropped 2 bases and J dropped 8 bases, with 13 bases sitting between them. CDR1 is KGHSH and CDR2 is LQKENI in the germline V gene. The CDR3 DNA reads as TGTGCCAGCTCACCAATGAACAGGGAATATTCACCCCTCCACTTT. Translated, it gives CASSPMNREYSPLHF.

The chain recombines TRBV30 with TRBJ1-1; D call uncertain. Trimming left V 2 bases short and J 3 bases short, with 4 bases between. The CDR3 has 11 amino acids. CDR1 is GTSNPN, CDR2 SVGIG, per germline (reference sequence). The CDR3 spells CAWSTYTEAFF. DNA for the CDR3: TGTGCCTGGAGTACGTACACTGAAGCTTTCTTT.

This chain uses TRBV7-1 with TRBJ2-7; the match to TRBD1 covers 7 bases. TRBV7-1 is given ORF status, its function remaining uncertain. The CDR3 consists of 14 residues. The junction had 10 bases not matched to a gene; V was cut back by 5 bases and J by 6 bases. The CDR3 region has the DNA TGTGCCAGCAGCGGGGGACAGCTCTCGGGCGAGCAGTACTTC. It yields the protein CASSGGQLSGEQYF.

This chain joins TRBV7-4 and TRBJ2-1; D gene unclear. The V and J ends lost 5 bases and 9 bases respectively, with 17 bases between them. The CDR3 is 14 amino acids. Per germline, CDR1 SGHVT and CDR2 SQSDAQ. The CDR3 loop reads CASSLNPPGSEQFF. In DNA form, the CDR3 reads TGTGCCAGCAGCCTCAACCCTCCAGGCAGTGAGCAGTTCTTC.

The chain recombines TRBV28 with TRBJ2-3; no firm D call. Looked up from germline, CDR1 is MDHEN and CDR2 is SYDVKM. Trimming stripped 6 bases from V and 3 bases from J, with 13 bases between. This CDR3 has 14 residues. The CDR3 DNA reads as TGTGCCAGCAGCACGGTTCGGGCGACAGATACGCAGTATTTT. It codes for CASSTVRATDTQYF.

The sample holds one count of this clone. The CDR3 bases that were read are TGTGCCAGCAGCTTAGATCTTTTGGCAGGGTCACCCCTCCAC. It yields the protein CASSLDLLAGSPLH. The entire CDR3 is CASSLDLLAGSPLHF. The chain combines TRBV11-3 with TRBJ1-6; a weak D match, TRBD1 (5 bases). The read terminates 1 residue before the CDR3 end, so the remaining end is supplied by the germline J gene. Germline V CDR1 and CDR2: SGHNT, YENEEA. The CDR3 consists of 15 residues. Trimming removed 0 bases from V and 10 bases from J, with 13 bases in between.

In its sample, this clone was seen once. V is TRBV19 and J is TRBJ1-3; TRBD1 might be the D (5 bases). Germline V gene sequence: CDR1 LNHDA, CDR2 SQIVND (reference sequence). The CDR3 length is 15 residues. V was trimmed by 5 bases and J by 0 bases, leaving 11 bases between them. CDR3 residues: CASSPGTSSGNTIYF. For the CDR3, the DNA is TGTGCCAGTAGTCCCGGGACGAGCTCTGGAAACACCATATATTTT. The entire variable domain, with the rest obtained from reference TRBV19 and TRBJ1-3, is as follows: DGGITQSPKYLFRKEGQNVTLSCEQNLNHDAMYWYRQDPGQGLRLIYYSQIVNDFQKGDIAEGYSVSREKKESFPLTVTSAQKNPTAFYLCASSPGTSSGNTIYFGEGSWLTVV.

This clone has a single count. The chain uses TRBV18 and TRBJ1-1, with 7 positions matching TRBD1. Losses at the gene ends were 3 bases for V and 3 bases for J; bases not matched to a gene: 7. Germline CDR1 is KGHSH and CDR2 is LQKENI. The CDR3 runs to 15 residues. This CDR3 reads CASSPLTGWDTEAFF. CDR3 bases: TGTGCCAGCTCACCCCTGACAGGGTGGGACACTGAAGCTTTCTTT.

The CDR3 coding sequence is TGTGCCTGGAGTACTTCAACAGGGGGCGGTCAGCCCCAGCATTTT. It translates to CAWSTSTGGGQPQHF. This chain links TRBV30 with TRBJ1-5; 9 bases fit TRBD1. CDR1 is GTSNPN, CDR2 SVGIG, per germline (reference sequence). Trimming cost V 2 bases and J 6 bases; bases outside gene matches: 8. The CDR3 is 15 residues long.

The chain has TRBV28 and TRBJ2-3, with 9 bases fitting TRBD1. The CDR3 length is 17 residues. Germline CDR1 reads MDHEN; CDR2 reads SYDVKM. Losses at the gene ends were 2 bases for V and 3 bases for J; bases not matched to a gene: 9. The CDR3 sequence is CASSLLPDRGFTDTQYF. As DNA, the CDR3 is TGTGCCAGCAGTTTACTCCCGGACAGGGGTTTTACAGATACGCAGTATTTT.

V usage is TRBV28 and J usage is TRBJ2-2, with D hard to call. The germline V gene encodes CDR1 MDHEN and CDR2 SYDVKM. The CDR3 spans 13 residues. The CDR3 here is CATHTVNTGELFF. The DNA for the CDR3 is TGTGCAACTCACACAGTGAACACCGGGGAGCTGTTTTTT. Filled out from reference TRBV28 and TRBJ2-2, the complete variable domain reads DVKVTQSSRYLVKRTGEKVFLECVQDMDHENMFWYRQDPGLGLRLIYFSYDVKMKEKGDIPEGYSVSREKKERFSLILESASTNQTSMYLCATHTVNTGELFFGEGSRLTVL.

Written as DNA, the CDR3 is TGTGCCAGCAGCTTAAGGACAGACTATGGCTACACCTTC. Its protein product is CASSLRTDYGYTF. This rearrangement joins TRBV7-8 to TRBJ1-2; tentatively, D is TRBD1 (6 bases). This CDR3 spans 13 amino acids. Germline V gene data show CDR1 as SGHVS and CDR2 as FQNEAQ. The germline V and J ends were trimmed by 2 bases and 3 bases, with 7 bases remaining between them.

The rearrangement uses TRBV29-1 and TRBJ1-1, with 9 bases lining up with TRBD1. The V gene's germline CDR1 is SQVTM and CDR2 ANQGSEA. This CDR3 has 14 amino acids. Trimming took 6 bases from V and 7 from J; bases not matched to a gene: 12. Here the CDR3 DNA reads TGCAGCGTGGTGGACGGGACAGGGTTTAATGAAGCTTTCTTT. Its translation: CSVVDGTGFNEAFF.

In its sample, this clone was seen once. The CDR3 region has the DNA TGTGCCAGCAGCTTCCAACTTTTGAACACTGAAGCTTTCTTT. Its protein is CASSFQLLNTEAFF. The gene calls are TRBV11-3 and TRBJ1-1; D unresolved. V lost 3 bases and J 0 bases, leaving 8 bases between the germline ends. The CDR3 is 14 amino acids. Germline loops: CDR1 SGHNT, CDR2 YENEEA.

A single count supports this clone. The V gene is TRBV18, the J gene TRBJ1-4; possible D gene TRBD1, 6 bases. Trimming pared 3 bases from V and 7 bases from J, leaving 15 bases between. The length of the CDR3 is 15 residues. Germline CDR1 KGHSH, CDR2 LQKENI. CDR3 protein: CASSPRGGASEKLFF. CDR3 DNA sequence: TGTGCCAGCTCACCCCGGGGGGGGGCGAGTGAAAAACTGTTTTTT.

This rearrangement joins TRBV18 to TRBJ1-1; TRBD1 matches 7 bases. V was pared by 5 bases and J by 5 bases, with 8 bases of the junction left unmatched. Germline values: CDR1 KGHSH, CDR2 LQKENI. The CDR3 spans 14 residues. For the CDR3, the DNA is TGTGCCAGCTCAGCCGGGACAGCGGGAACTGAAGCTTTCTTT. Its translation: CASSAGTAGTEAFF.

The chain employs TRBV19 and TRBJ1-1, with TRBD1 as a possible D gene (6 bases). The V end was cut by 10 bases, the J end by 1 base, with 10 bases between. The CDR3 is 12 amino acids. CDR1 LNHDA and CDR2 SQIVND come from the germline V gene (reference sequence). The CDR3 DNA reads TGTGCCACTACGGACAGGAACACTGAAGCTTTCTTT. Protein: CATTDRNTEAFF.

The gene calls are TRBV19 and TRBJ1-6; TRBD1 might be the D (5 bases). Germline CDR1 LNHDA, CDR2 SQIVND (reference sequence). This CDR3 comprises 15 residues. With 2 bases removed from V and 7 bases from J, the gap between germline ends came to 12 bases. CDR3 residues: CASSIRARGNSPLHF. In nucleotides, the CDR3 is TGTGCCAGTAGTATACGGGCGCGGGGGAATTCACCCCTCCACTTT.

The V gene is TRBV29-1, the J gene TRBJ1-2; no clear D gene. Germline-derived CDR1 and CDR2 are SQVTM and ANQGSEA. V was pared by 0 bases and J by 4 bases, with 12 bases between. The CDR3 runs 14 residues. CDR3 in DNA: TGCAGCGTTGAAGATCGACGGGGATTCTATGGCTACACCTTC. This sequence encodes CSVEDRRGFYGYTF.

This clone was seen a handful of times. The V gene is TRBV7-1, the J gene TRBJ1-6; D perhaps matches TRBD1 (5 bases). TRBV7-1 is an open reading frame whose function is uncertain. The CDR3 is 17 residues long. Trimming took 4 bases from V and 5 from J, leaving 18 bases between them. CDR3 in DNA: TGTGCCAGCAGCTACTCGTACAGGCTTACGGATAATTCACCCCTCCACTTT. Amino acids: CASSYSYRLTDNSPLHF.

The chain uses TRBV7-8 and TRBJ1-5; 7 bases agree with TRBD1. CDR1 SGHVS and CDR2 FQNEAQ come from the germline V gene. The J segment lost 3 bases and the V segment lost 5 bases, leaving 10 bases of the junction unmatched. CDR3 length equals 16 residues. The CDR3 bases are TGTGCCAGCAGCCCCCCTGAGGGACAGTCCAATCAGCCCCAGCATTTT. Its translation is CASSPPEGQSNQPQHF.

The V gene is TRBV7-7, the J gene TRBJ1-4; D is unresolved. The CDR3 has 16 residues. Germline V gene data show CDR1 as SSHAT and CDR2 as FNYEAQ (reference sequence). Trimming left V 1 base short and J 0 bases short, with 9 bases between. The chain's CDR3 is CASSLGEKATNEKLFF. In nucleotides, the CDR3 is TGTGCCAGCAGCTTAGGGGAGAAAGCAACTAATGAAAAACTGTTTTTT.

The CDR3 sequence is CATSSFTTGLETQYF. CDR3 nucleotides: TGTGCCACCAGCAGTTTCACGACAGGGTTGGAGACCCAGTACTTC. The rearrangement joins TRBV15 to TRBJ2-5; TRBD1 matches at 7 bases. V gave up 3 bases and J gave up 5 bases; unmatched junction bases: 9. CDR1 and CDR2 from the germline V gene are LNHNV and YYDKDF (reference sequence). The CDR3 has 15 amino acids.